This is a list of T cell receptor beta chains from one sample in a study of T-cell memory formation after mild COVID-19. TCRdb re-called the 5' RACE reads through MiXCR, storing one row per CDR3 protein. The data show under 250,000 distinct CDR3 sequences, with around 27% seen just once and approximately 10% held by the top ten. What was sequenced was PBMCs or a T cell subset sorted from them (not recorded which). The receptors originated from an adult woman who had mild COVID-19 (a few samples of this study predate the infection). Cell type and time point are not known. CDR3s include the opening cysteine and the closing phenylalanine or tryptophan. A D gene is named only where the DNA matches it firmly. Clone size is given for some rows only: seen once, a few or many times, or a class if the clone is expanded.

J: TRBJ2-7; D: -; size: -; V: TRBV3-1; CDR3: CASSQGWGSYEQYF; DNA: TGTGCCAGCAGCCAAGGGTGGGGTTCCTACGAGCAGTACTTC
J: TRBJ1-3; D: TRBD1; size: -; V: TRBV4-3; CDR3: CASSQDHGQGGNTIYF; DNA: TGCGCCAGCAGCCAAGATCATGGACAGGGTGGAAACACCATATATTTT
J: TRBJ1-5; D: -; size: -; V: TRBV7-2; CDR3: CASSPDRYSNQPQHF; DNA: TGTGCCAGCAGCCCGGACAGATATAGCAATCAGCCCCAGCATTTT
J: TRBJ1-2; D: TRBD1; size: few; V: TRBV24-1; CDR3: CATSASRQGADYTF; DNA: TGTGCCACCAGTGCCTCACGACAGGGGGCTGACTACACCTTC
J: TRBJ2-1; D: -; size: -; V: TRBV13; CDR3: CASRLLEGGSEQFF; DNA: TGTGCCAGCAGACTCTTAGAGGGCGGCTCGGAGCAGTTCTTC
J: TRBJ2-3; D: TRBD2; size: few; V: TRBV3-1; CDR3: CASSQDVTSSLGGTQYF; DNA: TGTGCCAGCAGCCAAGATGTGACTAGCTCCCTCGGAGGAACGCAGTATTTT
J: TRBJ1-2; D: -; size: -; V: TRBV20-1; CDR3: CSASKLGAANGYTF; DNA: TGCAGTGCTAGCAAGCTGGGGGCGGCGAATGGCTACACCTTC
J: TRBJ1-2; D: -; size: -; V: TRBV4-3; CDR3: CASSYSFWGGFGVYGYTF; DNA: TGCGCCAGCAGTTATTCCTTTTGGGGGGGTTTTGGGGTTTATGGCTACACCTTC
J: TRBJ1-1; D: TRBD1; size: few; V: TRBV6-6; CDR3: CASSYTTDRGRKAFF; DNA: TGTGCCAGCAGTTACACAACGGACAGGGGGCGAAAAGCTTTCTTT
J: TRBJ2-7; D: TRBD1; size: few; V: TRBV6-5; CDR3: CASKPRVQGESYEQYF; DNA: TGTGCCAGCAAGCCTAGAGTGCAGGGGGAATCCTACGAGCAGTACTTC
J: TRBJ2-2; D: -; size: -; V: TRBV7-3; CDR3: CASSLTFSTGELFF; DNA: TGTGCCAGCAGCTTAACGTTCAGCACCGGGGAGCTGTTTTTT
J: TRBJ2-2; D: -; size: few; V: TRBV7-9; CDR3: CASSPAGTGELFF; DNA: TGTGCCAGCAGCCCGGCGGGAACCGGGGAGCTGTTTTTT
J: TRBJ1-2; D: -; size: few; V: TRBV7-9; CDR3: CASSLEGLKTF; DNA: TGTGCCAGCAGCTTAGAAGGGTTGAAAACCTTC
J: TRBJ2-3; D: TRBD2; size: -; V: TRBV24-1; CDR3: CATSDFPESGGLQYF; DNA: TGTGCCACCAGTGATTTCCCCGAAAGCGGGGGTCTCCAGTATTTT
J: TRBJ1-5; D: -; size: -; V: TRBV15; CDR3: CATSAGYQPQHF; DNA: TGTGCCACCAGCGCGGGTTATCAGCCCCAGCATTTT
J: TRBJ2-3; D: -; size: -; V: TRBV24-1; CDR3: CATSDGGSRDPEETDTQYF; DNA: TGTGCCACCAGTGATGGAGGATCCCGGGACCCCGAGGAGACAGATACGCAGTATTTT
J: TRBJ2-5; D: TRBD1; size: -; V: TRBV10-3; CDR3: CAISAPGTGNGETQYF; DNA: TGTGCCATCAGTGCTCCCGGGACAGGGAATGGGGAGACCCAGTACTTC